A selection of T cell receptor beta chains follows, all from one sample in a study of CD8 T cells in Susac syndrome. TCRdb processed the immunoSEQ multiplex PCR reads anew with MiXCR; each CDR3 protein has one entry. The data hold about 300,000 distinct CDR3 sequences, with roughly 85% observed a single time. The sample comprised CD8+ T cells from PBMCs. The receptors stem from a human donor with multiple sclerosis. CDR3s include the opening cysteine and the closing phenylalanine or tryptophan. The D gene is left open where the match is weak. The size entry is marked missing in some rows and otherwise reads once, few, many or a size class.

>TRBD2|TRBJ2-1|.|TRBV27
TGTGCCAGCAGTTCGACTAGCGGGTTTTACAATGAGCAGTTCTTC
CASSSTSGFYNEQFF
>TRBD1|TRBJ2-1|.|TRBV5-6
TGTGCCAGCAGCTTGGGGGACAGGGAGTTCAATGAGCAGTTCTTC
CASSLGDREFNEQFF
>.|TRBJ2-1|.|TRBV7-7
TGTGCCAGCAGCTTAGTTTCATGGACAAAGCAGTTCTTC
CASSLVSWTKQFF
>.|TRBJ2-7|.|TRBV14
TGTGCCAGCAGCCAAGCTTACGGGACTGATTACGAGCAGTACTTC
CASSQAYGTDYEQYF
>.|TRBJ1-1|.|TRBV18
TGTGCCAGCTCACCATCCAGGGCCACTGAAGCTTTCTTT
CASSPSRATEAFF
>.|TRBJ2-1|.|TRBV10-3
TGTGCCATCAGTGAGTGGACAGCGTTCGATGAGCAGTTCTTC
CAISEWTAFDEQFF
>TRBD2|TRBJ2-3|.|TRBV13
TGTGCCAGCAGCTTAATGCTGCGGGAGGGTTTAGATACGCAGTATTTT
CASSLMLREGLDTQYF
>.|TRBJ2-3|few|TRBV29-1
TGCAGCGTTGAATCGGAAAACCCAGATACGCAGTATTTT
CSVESENPDTQYF
>TRBD2|TRBJ2-3|.|TRBV29-1
TGCAGCGTCCCCCGACTAGCAGATAGCACAGATACGCAGTATTTT
CSVPRLADSTDTQYF
>TRBD2|TRBJ2-7|.|TRBV7-8
TGTGCCAGCAGCCAAGAGACTAGCGGAACCTACGAGCAGTACTTC
CASSQETSGTYEQYF
>TRBD2|TRBJ2-1|.|TRBV7-9
TGTGCCAGCAGCCAAGGACTAGCGGGAACCAATGAGCAGTTCTTC
CASSQGLAGTNEQFF
>.|TRBJ2-1|.|TRBV12-3/TRBV12-4
TGTGCCAGCAGTTTCTTGGGAGACACCAATGAGCAGTTCTTC
CASSFLGDTNEQFF
>.|TRBJ1-1|once|TRBV9
TGTGCCAGCAGCGCCATAGGCACTGAAGCTTTCTTT
CASSAIGTEAFF
>.|TRBJ2-1|.|TRBV28
TGTGCCAGCAGTCCCGACGAGTCCGGGACCCCCTACAATGAGCAGTTCTTC
CASSPDESGTPYNEQFF
>.|TRBJ2-5|.|TRBV25-1
TGTGCCAGCAGTGAATGGCCCCCCCGGGGTCCCCAAGAGACCCAGTACTTC
CASSEWPPRGPQETQYF
>.|TRBJ1-1|few|TRBV6-1
TGTGCCAGCAGCCGACAGGTCCTGGGGGACACTGAAGCTTTCTTT
CASSRQVLGDTEAFF
>.|TRBJ2-7|.|TRBV3-1
TGTGCCAGCAGCCAAGAGGGGTTCGATGAGCAGTACTTC
CASSQEGFDEQYF
>TRBD2|TRBJ2-3|.|TRBV28
TGTGCCAGCAGTCGAGTAGCGGGAAGCACAGATACGCAGTATTTT
CASSRVAGSTDTQYF
>.|TRBJ1-2|.|TRBV20-1
TGCAGTGCTGCAGGGTTCGGCTACACCTTC
CSAAGFGYTF
>.|TRBJ2-7|.|TRBV10-2
TGCGCCAGCAGTGAGGGTGGGCCCTACGAGCAGTACTTC
CASSEGGPYEQYF
>.|TRBJ2-2|once|TRBV25-1
TGTGCCAGCAGTGAATTTAACAGGTCTATCACCGGGGAGCTGTTTTTT
CASSEFNRSITGELFF
>.|TRBJ2-7|.|TRBV5-1
TGCGCCAGCAGCTTGGAATTTCAGGCAATCGAGCAGTACTTC
CASSLEFQAIEQYF
>.|TRBJ2-1|.|TRBV4-3
TGCGCCAGCAGCCAAGATACCGCCCGCTCCTACAATGAGCAGTTCTTC
CASSQDTARSYNEQFF
>.|TRBJ2-3|few|TRBV28
TGTGCCAGCAGTTTCCTAGCGAGCACAGATACGCAGTATTTT
CASSFLASTDTQYF
>.|TRBJ2-7|.|TRBV4-1
TGCGCCAGCAGCCAAGAGCCAGGGACGGCCTACGAGCAGTACTTC
CASSQEPGTAYEQYF
>.|TRBJ1-2|.|TRBV24-1
TGTGCCACCAGTTCTATGATTAACTATGGCTACACCTTC
CATSSMINYGYTF
>TRBD1|TRBJ2-7|.|TRBV28
TGTGCCAGCAGTTTATGGTCAGGACAGGGTTACGAGCAGTACTTC
CASSLWSGQGYEQYF
>TRBD2|TRBJ2-3|.|TRBV28
TGTGCCAGCACTGATCGGCTAGCGGGAAGACAAAAAGATACGCAGTATTTT
CASTDRLAGRQKDTQYF
>.|TRBJ2-6|.|TRBV7-6
TGTGCCAGCAGCTTAAACAGGGATGGCTCCGGGGCCAACGTCCTGACTTTC
CASSLNRDGSGANVLTF
>TRBD2|TRBJ2-1|.|TRBV6-4
TGTGCCAGCAGTGACAGGCGGACTAGCACCTACAATGAGCAGTTCTTC
CASSDRRTSTYNEQFF
>.|TRBJ1-1|.|TRBV5-6
TGTGCCAGCAGCTTGTGGTCCCCAGGACAGTTCACTGAAGCTTTCTTT
CASSLWSPGQFTEAFF
>TRBD1|TRBJ2-5|.|TRBV2
TGTGCCAGCAGTGAACGGACAGGCCAAGAGACCCAGTACTTC
CASSERTGQETQYF
>TRBD1|TRBJ2-7|.|TRBV5-1
TGCGCCAGCAGCTTGTTTGCGACAGGGCAGTACGAGCAGTACTTC
CASSLFATGQYEQYF
>.|TRBJ1-2|.|TRBV30
TGTGCCTGGACCCTGGGGGCCTTCTATGGCTACACCTTC
CAWTLGAFYGYTF
>.|TRBJ1-2|.|TRBV7-9
TGTGCCAGCAGCTCTTCTTGGGATGCTAACTATGGCTACACCTTC
CASSSSWDANYGYTF
>TRBD2|TRBJ2-3|.|TRBV7-2
TGTGCCAGCAGCGTTCTGAGGAGCGGGGCTGAAGGAGATACGCAGTATTTT
CASSVLRSGAEGDTQYF
>.|TRBJ1-4|.|TRBV5-8
TGTGCCAGCAGCTTGAATGTCGCGGGGAGAACTAATGAAAAACTGTTTTTT
CASSLNVAGRTNEKLFF
>TRBD1|TRBJ2-5|.|TRBV30
TGTGCCTGGAGTCTCACAGGGGGGATTGGGGAGACCCAGTACTTC
CAWSLTGGIGETQYF
>.|TRBJ2-1|.|TRBV7-8
TGTGCTAGCAGCTCGCACAGGGGAGGACGCAATGAGCAGTTCTTC
CASSSHRGGRNEQFF
>.|TRBJ1-4|.|TRBV6-6
TGTGCCAGCAGTTACTCTCGGGACGGTAATGAAAAACTGTTTTTT
CASSYSRDGNEKLFF
>.|TRBJ2-7|.|TRBV14
TGTGCCAGCAGCCAACTTACAGGGACCGAGCAGTACTTC
CASSQLTGTEQYF
>.|TRBJ2-6|.|TRBV12-3/TRBV12-4
TGTGCCAGCAGACCCCCGGGGGCCAACGTCCTGACTTTC
CASRPPGANVLTF
>TRBD1|TRBJ1-2|.|TRBV29-1
TGCAGCGTCCCGACGGACAGGGCTAACTATGGCTACACCTTC
CSVPTDRANYGYTF
>.|TRBJ2-7|.|TRBV30
TGTGCCTGCGCTAGCGTCCCCTACGAGCAGTACTTC
CACASVPYEQYF
>.|TRBJ1-2|.|TRBV7-9
TGTGCCAGCAGCTTAAGTGCTGGGGATGGAGGCGCTGGCTACACCTTC
CASSLSAGDGGAGYTF
>TRBD2|TRBJ2-3|.|TRBV29-1
TGCAGCGTTGTGACGGGGGGTACTAGCACAGATACGCAGTATTTT
CSVVTGGTSTDTQYF
>TRBD1|TRBJ1-5|.|TRBV28
TGTGCCAGCAGTTCCCGGTCGGGACAGGCGAGACCCTTTAATCAGCCCCAGCATTTT
CASSSRSGQARPFNQPQHF
>.|TRBJ1-5|.|TRBV4-2
TGTGCCAGCAGCCCCCAAAAGGGGCCGTGGGGGCCCCAGCATTTT
CASSPQKGPWGPQHF
>.|TRBJ1-1|.|TRBV27
TGTGCCAGCAGTTTATCAGGGTTGAACACTGAAGCTTTCTTT
CASSLSGLNTEAFF
>.|TRBJ1-4|.|TRBV13
TGTGCCAGCAGCTCACTTAGAAGAGGCAGGACTAATGAAAAACTGTTTTTT
CASSSLRRGRTNEKLFF
>.|TRBJ1-2|.|TRBV19
TGTGCCAGTAGGATACTACCGGACAGCTTGTATGGCTACACCTTC
CASRILPDSLYGYTF
>.|TRBJ2-1|.|TRBV7-9
TGTGCCAGCAGCCTAGGTTCTGTCGCCGATGAGCAGTTCTTC
CASSLGSVADEQFF
>.|TRBJ2-2|.|TRBV3-1
TGTGCCAGCAGCCAACCAGTGACCCTTGCGGCCGGGGAGCTGTTTTTT
CASSQPVTLAAGELFF
>TRBD2|TRBJ2-1|.|TRBV4-1
TGCGCCAGCAGCTTGAGCGGGAGTGGCTACAATGAGCAGTTCTTC
CASSLSGSGYNEQFF
>.|TRBJ1-1|once|TRBV7-9
TGTGCCAGCAGCTTACCGGCCGGGCATCTTCGACCTGAAGCTTTCTTT
CASSLPAGHLRPEAFF
>TRBD1|TRBJ2-3|.|TRBV24-1
TGTGCCACCAGCGGACAGGACACAGATACGCAGTATTTT
CATSGQDTDTQYF
>.|TRBJ2-7|.|TRBV19
TGTGCCAGTAGTATGTTCCCTGGTTACGAGCAGTACTTC
CASSMFPGYEQYF
>TRBD1|TRBJ1-5|.|TRBV6-5
TGTGCCAGCAGTCGAGGACAGGGGAGCAATCAGCCCCAGCATTTT
CASSRGQGSNQPQHF
>.|TRBJ2-7|.|TRBV28
TGTGCCAGCAACCGAGGGAATTCCTACGAGCAGTACTTC
CASNRGNSYEQYF
>TRBD1|TRBJ1-5|.|TRBV23-1
TGCGCCAGCAGCCCCCGATACAGGGGGGTTAATCAGCCCCAGCATTTT
CASSPRYRGVNQPQHF